A single sample gave rise to the 14 T cell receptor beta chains below, sequenced in a study of T-cell memory formation after mild COVID-19. TCRdb analysed the 5' RACE reads with MiXCR anew, one entry per CDR3 protein. The sample lists fewer than 650,000 distinct CDR3 sequences, roughly a sixth occurring once. The sample consisted of PBMCs or a T cell subset sorted from them (not recorded which). These receptors were taken from an adult woman who had mild COVID-19 (a few samples of this study predate the infection). Cell type and time point are not known.

The CDR3 coding sequence is TGTGCCACCAGTGACGGATGGGAAAATGGCTACACCTTC. It specifies CATSDGWENGYTF. The chain employs TRBV24-1 and TRBJ1-2, with unresolved D. Between the trimmed V and J ends, which lost 4 bases and 6 bases, there was a span of 11 bases. Germline lookup yields CDR1 KGHDR and CDR2 SFDVKD. This CDR3 contains 13 residues.

V is TRBV19 and J is TRBJ2-1; D remains unclear. The germline V gene has CDR1 LNHDA and CDR2 SQIVND (reference sequence). The V end was cut by 7 bases, the J end by 0 bases, with 13 bases between. This CDR3 comprises 15 residues. CDR3 in DNA: TGTGCCAGTACCCCGGCCCTAAGCTCCTACAATGAGCAGTTCTTC. Protein product: CASTPALSSYNEQFF.

This chain uses TRBV2 with TRBJ1-6, with a possible D match to TRBD1 (6 bases). Germline-derived CDR1 and CDR2 are SNHLY and FYNNEI. This CDR3 is 17 amino acids long. V was trimmed by 6 bases and J by 0 bases, leaving 15 bases between them. The CDR3 region has the DNA TGTGCCAGCAGACCCTCCTTACAGGGCTCCTATAATTCACCCCTCCACTTT. It is translated as CASRPSLQGSYNSPLHF.

The gene calls are TRBV27 and TRBJ2-5; 8 nucleotides line up with TRBD1. With 1 base clipped from V and 8 bases from J, the junction kept 12 bases outside the gene matches. Germline values: CDR1 MNHEY, CDR2 SMNVEV (reference sequence). The CDR3 extends over 16 amino acids. The CDR3 loop is CASSLLGQGGQATQYF. CDR3 bases: TGTGCCAGCAGTTTATTAGGACAGGGTGGGCAAGCAACCCAGTACTTC.

This CDR3 is CASSYSSGRSNEQFF. The CDR3 coding sequence is TGTGCCAGCAGTTACTCCAGCGGGAGGTCGAATGAGCAGTTCTTC. V usage is TRBV6-6 and J usage is TRBJ2-1; TRBD2 agrees at 9 bases. The CDR3 consists of 15 residues. Germline V gene lookup returns CDR1 MNHNY and CDR2 SVGAGI (reference sequence). V lost 0 bases, J lost 7 bases, and 4 bases stayed unmatched.

Regarding this clonotype: It may be a read error: a sequence one base away is much more abundant. The gene calls are TRBV29-1 and TRBJ2-7; TRBD1 agrees at 11 bases. Germline lookup yields CDR1 SQVTM and CDR2 ANQGSEA. Trimming removed 6 bases from V and 3 bases from J; junction bases left unmatched: 4. The CDR3 sequence is 13 residues long. The CDR3 loop reads CSVTGTGGYEQYF. The CDR3 nucleotides read TGCAGCGTCACCGGGACAGGGGGCTACGAGCAGTACTTC.

V is TRBV10-3 and J is TRBJ2-3; 9 bases line up with TRBD1. Per the germline V gene, CDR1 is ENHRY and CDR2 is SYGVKD. The V gene end was trimmed by 10 bases and the J gene end by 6 bases; junction bases not matched to a gene: 11. The CDR3 sequence is 14 residues long. The CDR3 sequence: CATAGTGPSDTQYF. CDR3 in DNA: TGTGCCACCGCCGGGACAGGGCCTTCCGATACGCAGTATTTT.

This chain links TRBV5-1 with TRBJ1-2; perhaps TRBD1 as D (6 bases). This CDR3 comprises 15 residues. Germline CDR1 SGHRS, CDR2 YFSETQ. V lost 0 bases and J lost 1, with 10 bases in between. This CDR3 reads CASSLEARGNYGYTF. The CDR3 coding sequence is TGCGCCAGCAGCTTGGAGGCCAGGGGTAACTATGGCTACACCTTC.

In its sample, this clonotype was seen many times. V is TRBV4-1 and J is TRBJ2-3; D is unresolved. V was shortened by 1 base and J by 2 bases, with 10 bases between the two germline ends. The germline V gene encodes CDR1 MGHRA and CDR2 YSYEKL. The length of the CDR3 is 15 residues. The CDR3, as DNA: TGCGCCAGCAGCCAAGCCGCCTATTCCACAGATACGCAGTATTTT. This gives the protein CASSQAAYSTDTQYF.

This chain connects TRBV7-2 to TRBJ1-1; TRBD1 is a possible D gene (5 bases). Germline assignment: CDR1 SGHTA and CDR2 FQGNSA. This CDR3 has 14 residues. The ends were cut back, 5 bases at V and 1 base at J, with 11 bases in the middle. The CDR3 spells CASSPEGWNTEAFF. Here the CDR3 DNA reads TGTGCCAGCAGCCCGGAGGGGTGGAACACTGAAGCTTTCTTT.

The chain joins TRBV12-3 or TRBV12-4 to TRBJ2-2; 8 bases align to TRBD1. V shed 5 bases and J 1 base; nucleotides not matched to a gene: 6. The CDR3 has 16 amino acids. The CDR3 nucleotides are TGTGCCAGCAGTCGACGGGACAGGTTGAACACCGGGGAGCTGTTTTTT. Protein product: CASSRRDRLNTGELFF.

The chain is built from TRBV5-1 and TRBJ1-1, with D maybe TRBD1 (5 bases). With 0 bases removed from V and 7 bases from J, the gap between germline ends came to 10 bases. The CDR3 runs to 13 residues. CDR1 is SGHRS, CDR2 YFSETQ, per germline. The CDR3 coding sequence is TGCGCCAGCAGCTTGGAGGGGCCGGATGAAGCTTTCTTT. This sequence encodes CASSLEGPDEAFF.

This clonotype has a handful of counts. The chain joins TRBV6-5 to TRBJ2-7; D not resolved. The CDR3 loop spans 14 amino acids. Looked up from germline, CDR1 is MNHEY and CDR2 is SVGAGI. The germline V and J ends were trimmed by 7 bases and 4 bases, with 17 bases remaining between them. Here the CDR3 DNA reads TGTGCCAGCACCGACGGCGACTCGATTTACGAGCAGTACTTC. This codes for CASTDGDSIYEQYF.

This clonotype came up a few times. The genes are TRBV10-3 and TRBJ2-7; D is perhaps TRBD1 or TRBD2 (6 bases each). V lost 2 bases to trimming and J lost 0 bases, with 17 bases between them. Germline CDR1 is ENHRY and CDR2 is SYGVKD. CDR3 length: 17 amino acids. This chain's CDR3 is CAISERGGQTSSYEQYF. The CDR3 bases are TGTGCCATCAGTGAGAGGGGAGGACAGACGAGCTCCTACGAGCAGTACTTC.